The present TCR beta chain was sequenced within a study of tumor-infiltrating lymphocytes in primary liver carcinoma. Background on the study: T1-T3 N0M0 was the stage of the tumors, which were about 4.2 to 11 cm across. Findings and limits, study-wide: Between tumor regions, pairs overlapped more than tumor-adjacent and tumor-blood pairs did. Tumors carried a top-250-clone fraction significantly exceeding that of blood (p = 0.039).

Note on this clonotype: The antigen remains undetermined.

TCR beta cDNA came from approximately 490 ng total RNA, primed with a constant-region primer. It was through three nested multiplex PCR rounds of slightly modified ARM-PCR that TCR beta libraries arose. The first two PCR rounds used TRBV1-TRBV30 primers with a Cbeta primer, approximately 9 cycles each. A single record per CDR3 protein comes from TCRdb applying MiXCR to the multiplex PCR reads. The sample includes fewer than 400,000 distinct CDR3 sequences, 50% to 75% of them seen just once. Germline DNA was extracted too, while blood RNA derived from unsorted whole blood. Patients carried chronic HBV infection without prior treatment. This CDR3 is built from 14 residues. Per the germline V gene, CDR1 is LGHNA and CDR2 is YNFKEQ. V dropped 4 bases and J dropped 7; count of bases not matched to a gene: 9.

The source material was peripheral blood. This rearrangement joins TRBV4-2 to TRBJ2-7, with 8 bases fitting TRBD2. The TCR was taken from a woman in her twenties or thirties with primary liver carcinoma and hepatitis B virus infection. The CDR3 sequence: CASSPPGLAQEQYF. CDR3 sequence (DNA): TGTGCCAGCAGCCCGCCCGGACTAGCTCAAGAGCAGTACTTC.